The clone carrying this T cell receptor (beta chain) has a handful of counts. What it recognizes is unknown. This table comes from immunoSEQ multiplex PCR, and its TCRdb copy is limited to in-frame clones, with some not included. Of more than 15,000 clones listed, about 56% were seen once; the top ten hold 10% to 15%. The data are from a study of radiation and T cells in renal cell carcinoma. Study results and caveats: Intratumoral heterogeneity was not captured in these approximately 1 g regions. Compared with controls, irradiated tumors showed greater TCR clonality. Without pretreatment biopsies, baseline tumor clonotype presence was undetermined.

The CDR3 extends over 16 amino acids. Germline lookup yields CDR1 SGHRS and CDR2 YFSETQ. Trimming removed 0 bases from V and 0 bases from J, with 12 bases in between. Regarding treatment: 15 Gy SBRT to primary tumor, nephrectomy 4 weeks later. This TCR was sampled from a man over 45 with renal cell carcinoma. The gene calls are TRBV5-1 and TRBJ1-1; D gene unclear. The starting material was tumor tissue, obtained from a patient whose treatment included radiotherapy and nephrectomy. Here the CDR3 DNA reads TGCGCCAGCAGCTTGGTAGCCGGACGCATGAACACTGAAGCTTTCTTT. Translation: CASSLVAGRMNTEAFF.